The clone carrying this T cell receptor (beta chain) showed up just once. No antigen is known for it. Some clones are missing from TCRdb's copy, which holds only in-frame ones; the method was immunoSEQ multiplex PCR. The table records about 34,000 clones, about four fifths of them present only once. The source of the sample is a study of OX40 agonist ivuxolimab in advanced cancers. Across the whole study: Patients received intravenous ivuxolimab every 2 weeks at 0.01 to 10 mg/kg. The study reported partial responses in three patients: one hepatocellular carcinoma, two cutaneous melanoma. The study's findings and limits: The authors also found low normalized T-cell clonal expansion in some nonresponders.

The germline CDR1 and CDR2 sequences are LGHNA and YSLEER. The CDR3 consists of 16 residues. V dropped 0 bases and J dropped 4 bases, with 15 bases sitting between them. The input for sequencing was CD4+ or CD8+ T cells sorted from blood, taken in a trial of the OX40 agonist ivuxolimab. The source of this sequence is an adult with an advanced solid tumor such as melanoma, head and neck, liver or kidney cancer. The chain couples TRBV4-3 to TRBJ1-1; D remains unclear. CDR3 nucleotide sequence: TGCGCCAGCAGCCAAGATCCGGGCGCCCGTGCCACTGAAGCTTTCTTT. Protein product: CASSQDPGARATEAFF.